This T cell receptor beta chain was captured in a study of CD8 T cells in ankylosing spondylitis. General observations from the study: There was reportedly significant enrichment of clones that were disease-linked in matched ankylosing spondylitis synovial fluid. One TCR beta motif, made up of several highly homologous variants, appeared characteristic of ankylosing spondylitis blood.

TCRdb re-called the 5' RACE reads through MiXCR, storing one row per CDR3 protein. The sample carries 150,000 or so distinct CDR3 sequences, 11% recorded once. With 2 bases removed from V and 6 bases from J, the gap between germline ends came to 14 bases. CDR3 length: 14 residues. Many counts were recorded for this clonotype. Antigen: not known. This TCR came from a male donor with ankylosing spondylitis or in good health (not recorded which). Sequenced sample: blood, either unsorted or a sorted T cell fraction (not recorded which). This rearrangement joins TRBV12-3 or TRBV12-4 to TRBJ2-7; D call uncertain. CDR3 in DNA: TGTGCCAGCAGTTTAATCGGCCCCCAGAGCGAGCAGTACTTC. As protein: CASSLIGPQSEQYF.